This TCR beta chain came from a study of shared clonotypes between healthy human individuals. Findings and caveats of the study: Rarefaction curves obtained for sorted subsets showed sequencing incomplete despite large depth.

Clones were sequenced by immunoSEQ multiplex PCR, and TCRdb holds only the in-frame ones, with some missing. The table includes about 2.4 million clones, approximately 92% detected once. Losses at the gene ends were 10 bases for V and 2 bases for J; bases not matched to a gene: 11. CDR3 length equals 15 residues. Germline V gives CDR1 SGHTA, CDR2 FQGNSA. Worth noting for this clone: Its antigen is unknown.

The sample comprised naive CD4+ T cells sorted from blood. Sample subset: CD45RA+ positively selected. This clonotype was sampled from a man aged 18 to 35 in good health. V and J are TRBV7-2 and TRBJ1-5, with 7 positions matching TRBD1. The CDR3 bases are TGTGCCACGTCGCTAGGGGGCGTCGGCAATCAGCCCCAGCATTTT. Encoded protein: CATSLGGVGNQPQHF.